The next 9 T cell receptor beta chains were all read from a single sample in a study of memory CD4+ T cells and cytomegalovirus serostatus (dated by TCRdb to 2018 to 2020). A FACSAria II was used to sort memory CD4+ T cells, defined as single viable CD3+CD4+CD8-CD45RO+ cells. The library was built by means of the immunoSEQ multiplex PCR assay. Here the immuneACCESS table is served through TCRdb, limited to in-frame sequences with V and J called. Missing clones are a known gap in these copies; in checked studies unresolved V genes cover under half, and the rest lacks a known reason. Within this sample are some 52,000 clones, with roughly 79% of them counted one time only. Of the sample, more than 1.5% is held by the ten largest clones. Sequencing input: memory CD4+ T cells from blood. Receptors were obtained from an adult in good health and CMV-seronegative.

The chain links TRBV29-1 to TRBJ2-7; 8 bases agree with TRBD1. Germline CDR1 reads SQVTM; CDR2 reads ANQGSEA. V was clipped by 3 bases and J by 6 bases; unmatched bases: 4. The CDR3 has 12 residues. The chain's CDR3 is CSVDRGPSEQYF. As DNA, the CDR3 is TGCAGCGTTGACAGGGGGCCTTCCGAGCAGTACTTC.

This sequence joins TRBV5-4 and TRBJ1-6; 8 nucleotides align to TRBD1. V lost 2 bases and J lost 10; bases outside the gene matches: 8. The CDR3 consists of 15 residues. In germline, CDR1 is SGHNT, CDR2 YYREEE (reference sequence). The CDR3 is CASSFPGGSGSPLHF. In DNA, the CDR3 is TGTGCCAGCAGCTTTCCAGGGGGCAGCGGATCACCCCTCCACTTT.

The CDR3 DNA is TGTGCCAGCTCCATAATCAGGGATGGCTACACCTTC. It translates to CASSIIRDGYTF. The rearrangement uses TRBV6-6 and TRBJ1-2; a possible D gene is TRBD1 (5 bases). This CDR3 region has 12 residues. V gave up 8 bases and J gave up 6 bases, with 13 bases separating them. Germline-derived CDR1 and CDR2 are MNHNY and SVGAGI (reference sequence).

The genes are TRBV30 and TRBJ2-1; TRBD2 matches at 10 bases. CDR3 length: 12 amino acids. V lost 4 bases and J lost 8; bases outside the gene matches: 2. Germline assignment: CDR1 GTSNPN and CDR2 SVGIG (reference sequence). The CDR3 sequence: CAWTSGGYEQFF. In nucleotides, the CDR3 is TGTGCCTGGACTAGCGGGGGTTATGAGCAGTTCTTC.

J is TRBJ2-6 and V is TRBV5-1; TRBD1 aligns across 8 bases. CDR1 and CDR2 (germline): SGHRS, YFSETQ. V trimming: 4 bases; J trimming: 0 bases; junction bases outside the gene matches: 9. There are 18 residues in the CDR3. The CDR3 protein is CASSVTGTGSSGANVLTF. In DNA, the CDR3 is TGCGCCAGCAGCGTCACCGGGACAGGTAGCTCTGGGGCCAACGTCCTGACTTTC.

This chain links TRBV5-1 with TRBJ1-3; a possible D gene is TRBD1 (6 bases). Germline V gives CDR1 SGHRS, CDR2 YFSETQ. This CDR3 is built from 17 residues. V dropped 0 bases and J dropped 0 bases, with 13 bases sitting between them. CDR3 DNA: TGCGCCAGCAGCTTGGACGCCGGACAGAGCTCTGGAAACACCATATATTTT. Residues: CASSLDAGQSSGNTIYF. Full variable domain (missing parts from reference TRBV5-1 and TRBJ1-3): KAGVTQTPRYLIKTRGQQVTLSCSPISGHRSVSWYQQTPGQGLQFLFEYFSETQRNKGNFPGRFSGRQFSNSRSEMNVSTLELGDSALYLCASSLDAGQSSGNTIYFGEGSWLTVV.

CDR3 sequence (DNA): TGCGCCAGCAGCCAAGGTAGCGGGGGGGCCGGTGAGCAGTTCTTC. This sequence encodes CASSQGSGGAGEQFF. The chain carries TRBV4-3 and TRBJ2-1; 11 bases agree with TRBD2. The V gene end was trimmed by 1 base and the J gene end by 9 bases; junction bases not matched to a gene: 5. This CDR3 region has 15 residues. In germline, CDR1 is LGHNA, CDR2 YSLEER.

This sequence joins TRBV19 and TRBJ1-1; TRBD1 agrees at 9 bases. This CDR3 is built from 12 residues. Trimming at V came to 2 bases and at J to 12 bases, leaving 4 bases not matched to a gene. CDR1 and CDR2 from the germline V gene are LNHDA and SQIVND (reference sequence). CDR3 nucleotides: TGTGCCAGTAGTATATGGGACAGGGAGACTTTCTTT. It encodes CASSIWDRETFF.

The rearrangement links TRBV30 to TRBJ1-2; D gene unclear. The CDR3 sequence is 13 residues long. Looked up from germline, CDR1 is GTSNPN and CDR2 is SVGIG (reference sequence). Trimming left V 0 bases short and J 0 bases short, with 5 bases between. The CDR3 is CAWSVRTNYGYTF. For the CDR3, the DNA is TGTGCCTGGAGTGTACGTACTAACTATGGCTACACCTTC.